What follows describes a single TCR beta chain. What it binds is not known. Molecular-barcoded quantitative 5'-RACE produced these TCR beta libraries. TCRdb reprocessed the 5' RACE reads with MiXCR, giving one entry per CDR3 protein. Found here are hundreds of thousands of distinct CDR3 sequences, 12% of them singletons; the top ten hold more than 0.5%. This sample was included in a study of CD8 T cells in ankylosing spondylitis. The CDR3 is made up of 12 amino acids. The V gene's germline CDR1 is DFQATT and CDR2 SNEGSKA (reference sequence). Trimming removed 3 bases at V and 8 bases at J, with 13 bases between. Study-level results: Reports say disease-linked clones showed up significantly more in matched ankylosing spondylitis synovial fluid. Characteristic, it appeared, of ankylosing spondylitis blood was a TCR beta motif of about eight highly homologous variants.

Sequencing input: blood, either unsorted or a sorted T cell fraction (not recorded which). This chain links TRBV20-1 with TRBJ2-5; tentative D call: TRBD2 (6 bases). This clonotype originated in a male donor with ankylosing spondylitis. The CDR3 nucleotides are TGCAGTGCTAGTCCGCCGGGGGTAACCCAGTACTTC. This codes for CSASPPGVTQYF.